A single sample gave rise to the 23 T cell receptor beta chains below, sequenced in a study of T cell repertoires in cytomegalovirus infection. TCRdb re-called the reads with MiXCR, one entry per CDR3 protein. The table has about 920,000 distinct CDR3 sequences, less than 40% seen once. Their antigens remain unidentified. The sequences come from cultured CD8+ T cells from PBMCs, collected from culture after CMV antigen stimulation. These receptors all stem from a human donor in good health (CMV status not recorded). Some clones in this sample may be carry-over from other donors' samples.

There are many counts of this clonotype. CDR3 residues: CASSLAFLAGQTEAFF. The CDR3 DNA follows: TGTGCCAGCAGCTTAGCCTTTTTAGCGGGGCAGACTGAAGCTTTCTTT. This rearrangement joins TRBV7-9 to TRBJ1-1; weak D call: TRBD1 (5 bases). The V gene's germline CDR1 is SEHNR and CDR2 FQNEAQ (reference sequence). The CDR3 sequence is 16 residues long. V lost 0 bases and J lost 5, with 16 bases in between.

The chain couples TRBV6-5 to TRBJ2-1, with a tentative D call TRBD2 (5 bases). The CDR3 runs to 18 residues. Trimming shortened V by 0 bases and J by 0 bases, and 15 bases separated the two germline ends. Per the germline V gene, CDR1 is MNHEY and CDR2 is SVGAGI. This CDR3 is CASSYSRGSGGSYNEQFF. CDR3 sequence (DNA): TGTGCCAGCAGTTACTCGAGAGGGTCGGGTGGCTCCTACAATGAGCAGTTCTTC.

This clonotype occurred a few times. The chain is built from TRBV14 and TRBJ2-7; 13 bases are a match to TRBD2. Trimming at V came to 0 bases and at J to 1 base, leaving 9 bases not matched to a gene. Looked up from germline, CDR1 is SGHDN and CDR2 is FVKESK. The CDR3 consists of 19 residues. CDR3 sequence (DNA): TGTGCCAGCAGCCAAGAGATACCGGGACTAGCGGGGTTTTCCTACGAGCAGTACTTC. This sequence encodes CASSQEIPGLAGFSYEQYF.

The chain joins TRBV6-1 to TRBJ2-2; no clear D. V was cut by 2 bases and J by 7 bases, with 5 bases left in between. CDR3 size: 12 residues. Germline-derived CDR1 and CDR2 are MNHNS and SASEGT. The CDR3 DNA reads TGTGCCAGCAGTGAACTCAACGGGGAGCTGTTTTTT. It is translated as CASSELNGELFF.

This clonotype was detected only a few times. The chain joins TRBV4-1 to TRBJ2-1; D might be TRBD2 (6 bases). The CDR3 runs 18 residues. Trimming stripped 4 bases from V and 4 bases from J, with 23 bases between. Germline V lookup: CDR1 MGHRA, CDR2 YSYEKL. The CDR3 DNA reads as TGCGCCAGCAGCCGGGAGGAGTGGAAACTCACGGCATACAATGAGCAGTTCTTC. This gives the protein CASSREEWKLTAYNEQFF.

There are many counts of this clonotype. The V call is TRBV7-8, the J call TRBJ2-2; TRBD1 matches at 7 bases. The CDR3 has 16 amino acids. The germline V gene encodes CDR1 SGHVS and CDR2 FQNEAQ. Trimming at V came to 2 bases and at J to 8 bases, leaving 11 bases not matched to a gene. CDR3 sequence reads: CASSLTQGPPYGELFF. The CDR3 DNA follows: TGTGCCAGCAGCTTAACACAGGGGCCTCCCTATGGGGAGCTGTTTTTT.

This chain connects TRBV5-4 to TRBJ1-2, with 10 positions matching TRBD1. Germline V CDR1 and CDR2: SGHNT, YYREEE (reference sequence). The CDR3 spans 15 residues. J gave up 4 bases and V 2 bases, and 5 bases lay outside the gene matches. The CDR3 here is CASSFGTGDSYGYTF. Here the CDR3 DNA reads TGTGCCAGCAGCTTCGGGACAGGGGATTCCTATGGCTACACCTTC.

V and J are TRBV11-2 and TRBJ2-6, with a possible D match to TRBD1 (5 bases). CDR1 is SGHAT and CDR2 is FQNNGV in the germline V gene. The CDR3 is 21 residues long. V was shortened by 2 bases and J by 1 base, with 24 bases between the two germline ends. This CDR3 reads CASSLIRAGTHSRSGANVLTF. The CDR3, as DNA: TGTGCCAGCAGCTTAATCAGGGCCGGCACCCACTCTCGGTCTGGGGCCAACGTCCTGACTTTC.

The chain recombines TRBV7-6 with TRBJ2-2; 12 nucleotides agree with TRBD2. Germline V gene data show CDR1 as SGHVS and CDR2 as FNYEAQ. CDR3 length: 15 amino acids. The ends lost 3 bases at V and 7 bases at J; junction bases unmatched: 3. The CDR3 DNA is TGTGCCAGCAGCTTCCTAGCGGGGGGGATCGGGGAGCTGTTTTTT. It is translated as CASSFLAGGIGELFF. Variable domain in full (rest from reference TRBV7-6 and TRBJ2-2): GAGVSQSPRYKVTKRGQDVALRCDPISGHVSLYWYRQALGQGPEFLTYFNYEAQQDKSGLPNDRFSAERPEGSISTLTIQRTEQRDSAMYRCASSFLAGGIGELFFGEGSRLTVL.

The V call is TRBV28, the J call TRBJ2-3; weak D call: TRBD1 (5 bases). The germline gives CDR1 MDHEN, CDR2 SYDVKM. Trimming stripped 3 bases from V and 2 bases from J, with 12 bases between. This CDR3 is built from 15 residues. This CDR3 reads CASSFGRDLTDTQYF. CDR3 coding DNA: TGTGCCAGCAGTTTCGGCAGGGATCTCACAGATACGCAGTATTTT.

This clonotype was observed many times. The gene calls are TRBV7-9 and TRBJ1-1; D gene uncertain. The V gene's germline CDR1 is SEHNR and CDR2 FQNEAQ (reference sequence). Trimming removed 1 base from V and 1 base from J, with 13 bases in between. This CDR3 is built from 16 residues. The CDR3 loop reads CASSLVLGWGNTEAFF. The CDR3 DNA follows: TGTGCCAGCAGCTTAGTATTGGGCTGGGGGAACACTGAAGCTTTCTTT.

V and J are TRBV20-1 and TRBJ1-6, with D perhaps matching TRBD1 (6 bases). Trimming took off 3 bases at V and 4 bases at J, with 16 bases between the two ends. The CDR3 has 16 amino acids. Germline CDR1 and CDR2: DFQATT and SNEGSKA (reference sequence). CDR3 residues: CSASKARGAYNSPLHF. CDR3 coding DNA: TGCAGTGCTAGTAAGGCCAGGGGAGCTTATAATTCACCCCTCCACTTT.

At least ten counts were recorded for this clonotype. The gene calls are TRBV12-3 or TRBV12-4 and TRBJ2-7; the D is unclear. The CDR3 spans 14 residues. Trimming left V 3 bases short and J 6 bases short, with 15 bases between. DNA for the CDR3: TGTGCCAGCAGTTTGGCAGGACCACATCGCGAGCAGTACTTC. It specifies CASSLAGPHREQYF.

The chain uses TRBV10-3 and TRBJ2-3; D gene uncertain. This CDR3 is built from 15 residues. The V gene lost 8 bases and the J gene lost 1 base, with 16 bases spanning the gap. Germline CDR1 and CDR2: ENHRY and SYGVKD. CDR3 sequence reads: CAIRTRSVGTDTQYF. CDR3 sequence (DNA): TGTGCCATCCGAACCCGGTCGGTGGGCACAGATACGCAGTATTTT.

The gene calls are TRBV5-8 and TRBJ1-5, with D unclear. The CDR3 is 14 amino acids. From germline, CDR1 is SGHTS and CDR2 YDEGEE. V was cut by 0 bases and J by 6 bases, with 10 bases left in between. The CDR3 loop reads CASSLVAIRQPQHF. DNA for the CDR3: TGTGCCAGCAGCTTGGTTGCTATACGTCAGCCCCAGCATTTT. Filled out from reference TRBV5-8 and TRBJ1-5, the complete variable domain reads EAGVTQSPTHLIKTRGQQATLRCSPISGHTSVYWYQQALGLGLQFLLWYDEGEERNRGNFPPRFSGRQFPNYSSELNVNALELEDSALYLCASSLVAIRQPQHFGDGTRLSIL.

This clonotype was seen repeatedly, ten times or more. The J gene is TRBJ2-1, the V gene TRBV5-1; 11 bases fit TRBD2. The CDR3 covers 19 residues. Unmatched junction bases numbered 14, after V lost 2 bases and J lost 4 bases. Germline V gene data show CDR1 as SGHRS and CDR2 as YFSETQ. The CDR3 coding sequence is TGCGCCAGCAGCTTATCCCCCATAATGACTAGCGGGGAGTACAATGAGCAGTTCTTC. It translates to CASSLSPIMTSGEYNEQFF.

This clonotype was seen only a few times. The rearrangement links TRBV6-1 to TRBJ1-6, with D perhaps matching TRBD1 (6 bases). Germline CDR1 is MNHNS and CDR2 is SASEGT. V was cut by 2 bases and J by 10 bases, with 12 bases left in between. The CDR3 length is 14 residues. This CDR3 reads CASSELQGGSPLHF. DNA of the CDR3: TGTGCCAGCAGTGAACTACAGGGTGGGTCACCCCTCCACTTT.

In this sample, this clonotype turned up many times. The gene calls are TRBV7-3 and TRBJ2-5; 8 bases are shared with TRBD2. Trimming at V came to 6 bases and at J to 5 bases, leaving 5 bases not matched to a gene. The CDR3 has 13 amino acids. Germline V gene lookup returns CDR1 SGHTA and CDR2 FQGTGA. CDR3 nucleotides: TGTGCCAGCAGTACTAGCGGCGGGGAGACCCAGTACTTC. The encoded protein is CASSTSGGETQYF. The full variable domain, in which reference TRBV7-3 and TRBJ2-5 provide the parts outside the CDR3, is GAGVSQTPSNKVTEKGKYVELRCDPISGHTALYWYRQSLGQGPEFLIYFQGTGAADDSGLPNDRFFAVRPEGSVSTLKIQRTERGDSAVYLCASSTSGGETQYFGPGTRLLVL.

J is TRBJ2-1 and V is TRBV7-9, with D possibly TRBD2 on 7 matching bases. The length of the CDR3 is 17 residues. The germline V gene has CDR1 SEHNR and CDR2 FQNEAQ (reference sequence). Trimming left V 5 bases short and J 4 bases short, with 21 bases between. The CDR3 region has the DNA TGTGCCAGCAGCGTTGCCGGGGGGCGGGGGACATACAATGAGCAGTTCTTC. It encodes CASSVAGGRGTYNEQFF.

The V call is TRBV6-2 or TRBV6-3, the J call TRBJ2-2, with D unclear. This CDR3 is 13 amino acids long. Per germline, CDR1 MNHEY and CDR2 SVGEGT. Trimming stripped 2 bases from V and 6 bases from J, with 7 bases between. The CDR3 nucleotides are TGTGCCAGCAGTTACCCCTATTCCGGGGAGCTGTTTTTT. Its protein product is CASSYPYSGELFF.

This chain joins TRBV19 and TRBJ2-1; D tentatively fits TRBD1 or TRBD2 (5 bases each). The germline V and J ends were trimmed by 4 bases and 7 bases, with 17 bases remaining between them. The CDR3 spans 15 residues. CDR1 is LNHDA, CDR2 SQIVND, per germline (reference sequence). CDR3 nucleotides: TGTGCCAGTAGTAGCCTCCGGGACCGCCCAAATGAGCAGTTCTTC. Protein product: CASSSLRDRPNEQFF.

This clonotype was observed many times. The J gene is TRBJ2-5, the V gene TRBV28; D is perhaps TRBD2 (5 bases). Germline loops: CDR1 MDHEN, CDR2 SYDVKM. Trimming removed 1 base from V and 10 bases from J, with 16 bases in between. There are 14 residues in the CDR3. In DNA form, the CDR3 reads TGTGCCAGCAGTTTATTTGGTTTCGGGGTTAGCCAGTACTTC. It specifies CASSLFGFGVSQYF.

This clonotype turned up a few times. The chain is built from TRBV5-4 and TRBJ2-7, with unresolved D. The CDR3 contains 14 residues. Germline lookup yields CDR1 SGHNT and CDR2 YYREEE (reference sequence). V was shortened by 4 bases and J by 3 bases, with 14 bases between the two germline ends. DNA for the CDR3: TGTGCCAGCAGCGATGGGCCCGGAAGCTACGAGCAGTACGTC. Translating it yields CASSDGPGSYEQYV.